The 32 T cell receptor beta chains reported below all come from one sample, sequenced in a study of T cells after yellow fever vaccination. TCRdb redid the calling of the 5' RACE reads with MiXCR, one entry per CDR3 protein. The table lists just over 250,000 distinct CDR3 sequences, 5.2% of them singletons. This specimen was CD4+ T cells sorted from PBMCs, taken on the day of the yellow fever booster vaccination. These receptors were taken from a man between 18 and 29 years old who received the YFV17D yellow fever vaccine.

This clonotype has a handful of counts. The chain combines TRBV7-2 with TRBJ2-2, with 7 bases aligning to TRBD1. V dropped 3 bases and J dropped 7; count of bases not matched to a gene: 5. Germline assignment: CDR1 SGHTA and CDR2 FQGNSA. The CDR3 is 14 amino acids. The CDR3, as DNA: TGTGCCAGCAGCTTCAAGGGGGCCGGCGGGGAGCTGTTTTTT. As protein: CASSFKGAGGELFF.

This clonotype was counted only a few times. V gene TRBV7-2 combines with J gene TRBJ2-3; no firm D call. V gave up 5 bases and J gave up 4 bases, with 10 bases separating them. CDR1 and CDR2 (germline): SGHTA, FQGNSA. The CDR3 totals 13 residues. CDR3 DNA: TGTGCCAGCAGCCTAGTTTCCCCAGATACGCAGTATTTT. Translating gives CASSLVSPDTQYF.

The chain carries TRBV28 and TRBJ2-5, with 8 bases fitting TRBD2. The germline CDR1 and CDR2 sequences are MDHEN and SYDVKM. Germline trimming cut 3 bases from V and 4 bases from J; bases unmatched to any gene: 4. This CDR3 contains 14 residues. CDR3 bases: TGTGCCAGCAGTTTTAGCGGGGCTCGAGAGACCCAGTACTTC. Translation: CASSFSGARETQYF.

This clonotype came up many times. V usage is TRBV24-1 and J usage is TRBJ2-2; no clear D. V shed 5 bases and J shed 4 bases, with 13 bases lying between them. This CDR3 spans 15 amino acids. Germline loops: CDR1 KGHDR, CDR2 SFDVKD. DNA of the CDR3: TGTGCCACCAGTGGAGAAACATACGGCACCGGGGAGCTGTTTTTT. Translation: CATSGETYGTGELFF.

This clonotype was recorded a few times. The chain links TRBV4-3 to TRBJ1-3, with D perhaps matching TRBD1 (5 bases). Germline V gene sequence: CDR1 LGHNA, CDR2 YSLEER. V lost 1 base, J lost 11 bases, and 24 bases lay in between. The CDR3 has 17 amino acids. CDR3 residues: CASSQGGRVTGFDPIYF. In DNA, the CDR3 is TGCGCCAGCAGCCAAGGGGGACGCGTGACGGGTTTCGACCCCATATATTTT.

Ten or more counts support this clonotype. CDR3 nucleotides: TGTGCCAGCAGCTTAGACGGAAGAACCTACGAGCAGTACTTC. Translating it yields CASSLDGRTYEQYF. The chain combines TRBV7-9 with TRBJ2-7; D not certain. Germline V CDR1 and CDR2: SEHNR, FQNEAQ (reference sequence). The CDR3 sequence is 14 residues long. The V and J ends lost 1 base and 2 bases respectively, with 9 bases between them.

In this sample, this clonotype turned up a few times. The chain employs TRBV29-1 and TRBJ2-3; D is perhaps TRBD1 (6 bases). Deletions cut 4 bases from V and 5 bases from J, with 10 bases between. The CDR3 totals 12 residues. Germline assignment: CDR1 SQVTM and CDR2 ANQGSEA. CDR3 coding DNA: TGCAGCGTTGCAGGGGCTGGAGATACGCAGTATTTT. Protein: CSVAGAGDTQYF.

This clonotype has only a few counts. The chain joins TRBV6-6 to TRBJ2-5, with 10 bases fitting TRBD1. Germline V CDR1 and CDR2: MNHNY, SVGAGI (reference sequence). V gave up 4 bases and J gave up 6 bases; unmatched junction bases: 8. This CDR3 has 15 residues. CDR3 in DNA: TGTGCCAGCAGTTCGGGACAGGGGAGTAGGCAGACCCAGTACTTC. Translating it yields CASSSGQGSRQTQYF.

This clonotype was detected only a few times. This could be a read error, since a much larger clone is one nucleotide away. This sequence joins TRBV6-2 or TRBV6-3 and TRBJ2-7, with D hard to call. CDR1 and CDR2 (germline): MNHEY, SVGEGT. V was shortened by 5 bases and J by 3 bases, with 8 bases between the two germline ends. The CDR3 is 12 amino acids. CDR3 DNA: TGTGCCAGCAGTATGGACGGCTACGAGCAGTACGTC. It specifies CASSMDGYEQYV.

This clonotype was found a few times. The chain employs TRBV19 and TRBJ2-3; a possible D gene is TRBD1 (6 bases). CDR1 LNHDA and CDR2 SQIVND come from the germline V gene (reference sequence). Trimming removed 6 bases from V and 6 bases from J, with 13 bases in between. This CDR3 comprises 13 residues. The CDR3 coding sequence is TGTGCCAGTAGCCCCCCAGGGGTGGATACGCAGTATTTT. It is translated as CASSPPGVDTQYF.

This clonotype occurred a few times. The chain carries TRBV19 and TRBJ2-2, with D tentatively TRBD2 (7 bases). Germline CDR1 LNHDA, CDR2 SQIVND (reference sequence). Trimming took off 0 bases at V and 4 bases at J, with 9 bases between the two ends. CDR3 length: 15 residues. The CDR3 region is CASSIDRGGTGELFF. The CDR3 DNA sequence: TGTGCCAGTAGTATAGATAGGGGGGGCACCGGGGAGCTGTTTTTT. Full variable domain (outside the CDR3, taken from reference TRBV19 and TRBJ2-2): DGGITQSPKYLFRKEGQNVTLSCEQNLNHDAMYWYRQDPGQGLRLIYYSQIVNDFQKGDIAEGYSVSREKKESFPLTVTSAQKNPTAFYLCASSIDRGGTGELFFGEGSRLTVL.

This clonotype was counted at least ten times. The J gene is TRBJ2-6, the V gene TRBV27; the match to TRBD2 covers 7 bases. Germline V gives CDR1 MNHEY, CDR2 SMNVEV (reference sequence). The ends lost 8 bases at V and 0 bases at J; junction bases unmatched: 16. The CDR3 sequence is 19 residues long. The CDR3, as DNA: TGTGCCAGCGTCGAGTGGGGAGGGAGCCTTAGCTCTGGGGCCAACGTCCTGACTTTC. It codes for CASVEWGGSLSSGANVLTF.

This clonotype has only a few counts. The gene calls are TRBV7-2 and TRBJ1-1; possible D gene TRBD1, 6 bases. V dropped 6 bases and J dropped 8 bases, with 16 bases sitting between them. This CDR3 contains 13 residues. Germline CDR1 is SGHTA and CDR2 is FQGNSA. CDR3 amino acids: CASRKRVGAEAFF. For the CDR3, the DNA is TGTGCCAGCAGGAAACGGGTGGGGGCAGAAGCTTTCTTT.

The chain is built from TRBV11-1 and TRBJ2-1; no clear D gene. Trimming left V 2 bases short and J 4 bases short, with 18 bases between. There are 17 residues in the CDR3. Germline CDR1 reads SGHAT; CDR2 reads FQDESV (reference sequence). This chain's CDR3 is CASSLSPSAALYNEQFF. CDR3 sequence (DNA): TGTGCCAGCAGCTTATCACCATCCGCGGCTTTATACAATGAGCAGTTCTTC.

The chain joins TRBV20-1 to TRBJ1-3; D is undetermined. Trimming shortened V by 7 bases and J by 0 bases, and 16 bases separated the two germline ends. The germline CDR1 and CDR2 sequences are DFQATT and SNEGSKA (reference sequence). The CDR3 has 15 amino acids. The chain's CDR3 is CSVPGGGHSGNTIYF. As DNA, the CDR3 is TGCAGTGTACCGGGCGGTGGTCACTCTGGAAACACCATATATTTT.

In its sample, this clonotype was seen a few times. This rearrangement joins TRBV6-2 or TRBV6-3 to TRBJ1-3; D is undetermined. CDR1 MNHEY and CDR2 SVGEGT come from the germline V gene. The CDR3 is made up of 15 amino acids. Deletions cut 4 bases from V and 0 bases from J, with 10 bases between. In DNA, the CDR3 is TGTGCCAGCAGTTCGGGCAGGATCTCTGGAAACACCATATATTTT. It specifies CASSSGRISGNTIYF.

This clonotype was detected many times. CDR3 loop: CASSLVGGPSTDTQYF. In DNA, the CDR3 is TGTGCCAGCAGCTTAGTAGGGGGCCCTAGCACAGATACGCAGTATTTT. The chain joins TRBV7-8 to TRBJ2-3; the match to TRBD1 covers 7 bases. V gave up 1 base and J gave up 0 bases; unmatched junction bases: 4. In germline, CDR1 is SGHVS, CDR2 FQNEAQ. The CDR3 has 16 amino acids.

The CDR3 loop is CSVDNNRESGYTF. For the CDR3, the DNA is TGCAGCGTTGATAATAACAGGGAATCGGGCTACACCTTC. This rearrangement joins TRBV29-1 to TRBJ1-2, with D possibly TRBD1 on 6 matching bases. The germline V and J ends were trimmed by 3 bases and 8 bases, with 16 bases remaining between them. The CDR3 is 13 residues long. Germline assignment: CDR1 SQVTM and CDR2 ANQGSEA. Combining the CDR3 with reference TRBV29-1 and TRBJ1-2 gives the whole variable domain SAVISQKPSRDICQRGTSLTIQCQVDSQVTMMFWYRQQPGQSLTLIATANQGSEATYESGFVIDKFPISRPNLTFSTLTVSNMSPEDSSIYLCSVDNNRESGYTFGSGTRLTVV.

This clonotype has a count of ten or more. The V gene is TRBV11-2, the J gene TRBJ2-2, with 7 bases matching TRBD2. Germline CDR1 is SGHAT and CDR2 is FQNNGV. V dropped 0 bases and J dropped 2; count of bases not matched to a gene: 6. This CDR3 has 17 amino acids. CDR3 residues: CASSLDGRGINTGELFF. Written as DNA, the CDR3 is TGTGCCAGCAGCTTAGATGGGCGGGGGATAAACACCGGGGAGCTGTTTTTT.

This clonotype was recorded at least ten times. The chain employs TRBV5-1 and TRBJ1-1; D remains unclear. CDR1 and CDR2 from the germline V gene are SGHRS and YFSETQ. CDR3 size: 15 residues. With 2 bases removed from V and 2 bases from J, the gap between germline ends came to 13 bases. CDR3 sequence reads: CASSFSGAGNTEAFF. Here the CDR3 DNA reads TGCGCCAGCAGCTTTTCGGGAGCGGGTAACACTGAAGCTTTCTTT.

This clonotype came up a few times. The chain employs TRBV4-3 and TRBJ2-1; perhaps TRBD1 as D (5 bases). Germline values: CDR1 LGHNA, CDR2 YSLEER. The CDR3 extends over 13 amino acids. V lost 1 base to trimming and J lost 6 bases, with 7 bases between them. The CDR3 loop reads CASSQGQINEQFF. The CDR3 coding sequence is TGCGCCAGCAGCCAAGGACAGATCAATGAGCAGTTCTTC.

The chain recombines TRBV5-6 with TRBJ2-3; 10 bases fit TRBD2. The CDR3 has 16 residues. After removal of 2 bases from V and 5 bases from J, the junction contained 8 bases not matched to a gene. The germline V gene has CDR1 SGHDT and CDR2 YYEEEE. CDR3 region: CASSFRLAGAEDTQYF. CDR3 sequence (DNA): TGTGCCAGCAGCTTCCGCCTAGCGGGGGCCGAAGATACGCAGTATTTT.

This clonotype has only a few counts. The V and J genes are TRBV21-1 and TRBJ2-3; the table's D call TRBD1 went unverified against the DNA. TRBV21-1 is labeled a pseudogene. The CDR3 sequence is 15 residues long. DNA of the CDR3: TGTGCCAGCAGCCGATTGGGACAGGGCCCCCATACGCAGTATTTT. Translation: CASSRLGQGPHTQYF.

This chain links TRBV7-2 with TRBJ1-2; D not certain. This CDR3 is built from 15 residues. V lost 1 base and J 4 bases, leaving 13 bases between the germline ends. The germline V gene encodes CDR1 SGHTA and CDR2 FQGNSA. DNA of the CDR3: TGTGCCAGCAGCTTAGATACCGCCCGTGGCTATGGCTACACCTTC. Protein product: CASSLDTARGYGYTF.

This clonotype was seen many times. This chain links TRBV3-1 with TRBJ1-1, with D unclear. The V gene's germline CDR1 is LGHDT and CDR2 YNNKEL (reference sequence). Trimming removed 2 bases from V and 1 base from J, with 5 bases in between. CDR3 length: 13 amino acids. CDR3 DNA: TGTGCCAGCAGCCAACGCCAGAACACTGAAGCTTTCTTT. It encodes CASSQRQNTEAFF.

This clonotype has ten or more counts. This rearrangement joins TRBV4-3 to TRBJ2-3; either TRBD1 or TRBD2 may fit D (5 bases each). Trimming left V 0 bases short and J 10 bases short, with 11 bases between. Germline values: CDR1 LGHNA, CDR2 YSLEER. The CDR3 sequence is 13 residues long. In DNA form, the CDR3 reads TGCGCCAGCAGCCAAGACCGGAAGGGACCGCAGTATTTT. The encoded protein is CASSQDRKGPQYF.

This clonotype was observed many times. The chain uses TRBV29-1 and TRBJ1-1; possible D gene TRBD1, 5 bases. The CDR3 has 14 residues. CDR1 SQVTM and CDR2 ANQGSEA come from the germline V gene. The V and J ends lost 4 bases and 6 bases respectively, with 18 bases between them. CDR3 loop: CSVADTGGTPEAFF. CDR3 DNA: TGCAGCGTTGCAGACACGGGGGGAACCCCTGAAGCTTTCTTT.

The table lists this clonotype with a few counts. J is TRBJ2-3 and V is TRBV7-2; 8 bases agree with TRBD2. The V gene end was trimmed by 4 bases and the J gene end by 3 bases; junction bases not matched to a gene: 9. The CDR3 sequence is 16 residues long. Per germline, CDR1 SGHTA and CDR2 FQGNSA. The CDR3: CASSSAPGGGTDTQYF. CDR3 DNA: TGTGCCAGCAGCTCCGCCCCGGGGGGGGGTACAGATACGCAGTATTTT.

This clonotype was recorded many times. The rearrangement uses TRBV4-3 and TRBJ1-1; no firm D call. The germline V and J ends were trimmed by 5 bases and 2 bases, with 9 bases remaining between them. Germline V gene data show CDR1 as LGHNA and CDR2 as YSLEER. The CDR3 totals 13 residues. CDR3 coding DNA: TGCGCCAGCAGCGCACGGGGTAACACTGAAGCTTTCTTT. Amino acids: CASSARGNTEAFF.

The chain employs TRBV11-2 and TRBJ1-5; 7 nucleotides line up with TRBD1. Losses at the gene ends were 3 bases for V and 4 bases for J; bases not matched to a gene: 3. This CDR3 is built from 14 residues. The germline gives CDR1 SGHAT, CDR2 FQNNGV. This CDR3 reads CASSFLQGNQPQHF. The DNA for the CDR3 is TGTGCCAGCAGCTTTTTACAGGGGAATCAGCCCCAGCATTTT.

This clonotype was counted at least ten times. This rearrangement joins TRBV5-8 to TRBJ2-3, with 11 nucleotides matching TRBD2. V was pared by 2 bases and J by 0 bases, with 5 bases of the junction left unmatched. CDR1 is SGHTS, CDR2 YDEGEE, per germline. The CDR3 contains 17 residues. The CDR3 DNA reads TGTGCCAGCAGCTTCCCTAGCGGGGGGCACAGCACAGATACGCAGTATTTT. Translation: CASSFPSGGHSTDTQYF.

There are a few counts of this clonotype. The chain recombines TRBV20-1 with TRBJ2-1, with TRBD1 identical over 8 bases. This CDR3 is built from 15 residues. Germline CDR1 reads DFQATT; CDR2 reads SNEGSKA (reference sequence). With 2 bases clipped from V and 7 bases from J, the junction kept 10 bases outside the gene matches. The chain's CDR3 is CSARTPGGVDNEQFF. The DNA for the CDR3 is TGCAGTGCTAGAACGCCAGGGGGCGTTGATAATGAGCAGTTCTTC.